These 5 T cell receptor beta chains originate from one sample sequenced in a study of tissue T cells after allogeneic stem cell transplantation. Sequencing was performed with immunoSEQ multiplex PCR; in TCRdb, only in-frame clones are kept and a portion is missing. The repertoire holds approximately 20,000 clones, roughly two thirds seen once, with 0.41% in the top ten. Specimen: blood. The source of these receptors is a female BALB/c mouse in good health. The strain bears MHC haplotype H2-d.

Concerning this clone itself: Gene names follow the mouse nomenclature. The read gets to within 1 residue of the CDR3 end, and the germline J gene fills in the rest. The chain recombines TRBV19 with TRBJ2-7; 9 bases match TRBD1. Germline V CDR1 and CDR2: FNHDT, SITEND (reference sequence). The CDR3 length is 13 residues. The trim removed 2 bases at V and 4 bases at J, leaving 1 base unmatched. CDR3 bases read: TGTGCCAGCAGTATGGGACAGGGTTATGAACAGTAC. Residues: CASSMGQGYEQY. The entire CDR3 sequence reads CASSMGQGYEQYF.

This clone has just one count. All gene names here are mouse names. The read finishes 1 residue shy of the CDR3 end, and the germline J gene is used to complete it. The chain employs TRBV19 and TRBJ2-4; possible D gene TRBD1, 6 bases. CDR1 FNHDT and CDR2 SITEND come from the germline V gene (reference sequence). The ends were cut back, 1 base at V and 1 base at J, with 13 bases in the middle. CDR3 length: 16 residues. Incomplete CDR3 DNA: TGTGCCAGCAGTATATTAACAGGGAGGGGTCAAAACACCTTGTAC. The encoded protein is CASSILTGRGQNTLY. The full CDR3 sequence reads CASSILTGRGQNTLYF.

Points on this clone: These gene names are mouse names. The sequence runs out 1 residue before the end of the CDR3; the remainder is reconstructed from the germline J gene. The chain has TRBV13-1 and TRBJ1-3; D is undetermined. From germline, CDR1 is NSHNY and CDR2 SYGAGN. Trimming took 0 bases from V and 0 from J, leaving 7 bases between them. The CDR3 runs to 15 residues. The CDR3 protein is CASSDATPSGNTLYF. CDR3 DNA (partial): TGTGCCAGCAGTGATGCGACTCCTTCTGGAAATACGCTCTAT.

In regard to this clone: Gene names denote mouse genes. The CDR3 here is CTCSALGREQYF. CDR3 DNA, as far as it was read: TGCACCTGCAGTGCCCTCGGACGGGAACAGTAC. The chain has TRBV1 and TRBJ2-7; D is unclear. With the read ending 1 residue before the CDR3 end, the germline J gene is used to fill in that end. Germline-derived CDR1 and CDR2 are NSQYPW and LRSPGD (reference sequence). CDR3 length equals 12 residues. V was pared by 3 bases and J by 7 bases, with 10 bases between.

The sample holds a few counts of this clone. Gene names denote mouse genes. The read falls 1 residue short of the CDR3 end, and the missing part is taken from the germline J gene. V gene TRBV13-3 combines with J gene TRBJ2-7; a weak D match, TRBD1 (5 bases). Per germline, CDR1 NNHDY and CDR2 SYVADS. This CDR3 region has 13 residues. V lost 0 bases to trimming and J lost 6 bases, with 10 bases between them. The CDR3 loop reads CASSDAPGFEQYF. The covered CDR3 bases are TGTGCCAGCAGTGATGCACCAGGGTTTGAACAGTAC.